This T cell receptor (beta chain) came from a study of T cells in women clearing cervical HPV infection. On this clone itself: The read halts 3 residues ahead of the CDR3 end, with the missing end drawn from the germline J gene.

Some clones are missing from TCRdb's copy, which holds only in-frame ones; the method was immunoSEQ multiplex PCR. Its clone listing holds about 30,000 clones. The CDR3 length is 15 residues. Germline CDR1 GTSNPN, CDR2 SVGIG (reference sequence). Trimming left V 8 bases short and J 1 base short, with 18 bases between. All donors had a single incident cervical HPV16 infection, not prevalent. This receptor was obtained from a woman between 18 and 70 years old with a cervical HPV16 infection that either progressed to CIN3+ or cleared (not recorded which). Sequencing was performed on blood buffy coat. The chain carries TRBV30 and TRBJ2-1; maybe TRBD1 (7 bases). CDR3 DNA (partial): TGTGCCGTGACCAGGAGGGGGCCGTCCTACAATGAG. Amino acids: CAVTRRGPSYNE. The entire CDR3 protein is CAVTRRGPSYNEQFF.